This passage covers 19 T cell receptor beta chains from one sample sequenced in a study of T cell changes during pregnancy in multiple sclerosis. Only in-frame clones appear in the TCRdb table, and some are missing; sequencing was by immunoSEQ multiplex PCR. The sample consists of 50,000 to 55,000 clones, approximately 91% of them appearing once. This specimen was CD4+ T cells from peripheral blood mononuclear cells, taken in the third trimester of pregnancy. These receptors originate from a female donor with multiple sclerosis, enrolled in a pregnancy study.

V is TRBV6-5 and J is TRBJ1-2, with TRBD1 matching over 8 bases. CDR3 length equals 15 residues. Unmatched junction bases numbered 10, after V lost 6 bases and J lost 4 bases. Germline values: CDR1 MNHEY, CDR2 SVGAGI. CDR3 region: CASRPGQGDFYGYTF. As DNA, the CDR3 is TGTGCCAGCAGGCCCGGACAGGGCGACTTCTATGGCTACACCTTC.

The chain couples TRBV13 to TRBJ1-2; 10 bases are a match to TRBD1. The CDR3 loop spans 15 amino acids. CDR1 is PRHDT, CDR2 FYEKMQ, per germline (reference sequence). J was trimmed by 2 bases and V by 5 bases; bases with no gene match: 5. The CDR3 is CASSTRDRGNYGYTF. CDR3 bases: TGTGCCAGCAGCACCCGGGACAGGGGCAACTATGGCTACACCTTC. Drawing the rest from reference TRBV13 and TRBJ1-2, the complete variable domain is AAGVIQSPRHLIKEKRETATLKCYPIPRHDTVYWYQQGPGQDPQFLISFYEKMQSDKGSIPDRFSAQQFSDYHSELNMSSLELGDSALYFCASSTRDRGNYGYTFGSGTRLTVV.

The V call is TRBV5-1, the J call TRBJ1-6; TRBD1 is a possible D gene (6 bases). CDR1 SGHRS and CDR2 YFSETQ come from the germline V gene. The CDR3 is 15 amino acids. With 4 bases removed from V and 9 bases from J, the gap between germline ends came to 17 bases. CDR3 region: CASSPGETTSSPLHF. The DNA of the CDR3 is TGCGCCAGCAGCCCAGGGGAGACCACGAGTTCACCCCTCCACTTT.

The rearrangement links TRBV29-1 to TRBJ2-1; D perhaps matches TRBD1 (5 bases). The CDR3 length is 10 residues. Germline loops: CDR1 SQVTM, CDR2 ANQGSEA. CDR3 loop: CGAGYNEQFF. The CDR3 nucleotides read TGCGGGGCAGGGTACAATGAGCAGTTCTTC.

V usage is TRBV5-1 and J usage is TRBJ1-6; 7 bases are shared with TRBD1. From germline, CDR1 is SGHRS and CDR2 YFSETQ. The CDR3 extends over 15 amino acids. V was pared by 0 bases and J by 11 bases, with 8 bases of the junction left unmatched. The chain's CDR3 is CASSLGQGGGPPLHF. The CDR3 nucleotides are TGCGCCAGCAGCTTGGGACAGGGTGGAGGGCCACCCCTCCACTTT.

The DNA for the CDR3 is TGTGCCAGCAGCCCGGGGACAGGGGGGGATGGCTACACCTTC. Encoded protein: CASSPGTGGDGYTF. The rearrangement uses TRBV11-2 and TRBJ1-2, with 11 bases that match TRBD1. Germline V gene lookup returns CDR1 SGHAT and CDR2 FQNNGV. V was pared by 5 bases and J by 6 bases, with 5 bases of the junction left unmatched. The CDR3 is 14 amino acids.

This chain uses TRBV5-1 with TRBJ2-1, with 8 positions matching TRBD2. CDR1 is SGHRS, CDR2 YFSETQ, per germline. The V gene end was trimmed by 0 bases and the J gene end by 5 bases; junction bases not matched to a gene: 7. The CDR3 is made up of 16 amino acids. In DNA form, the CDR3 reads TGCGCCAGCAGCTTGGGGGTCGGGGGGGTGGACAATGAGCAGTTCTTC. Residues: CASSLGVGGVDNEQFF.

Judged by abundance, this clone is medium-sized. The V call is TRBV2, the J call TRBJ1-1; TRBD1 matches 7 bases. Germline assignment: CDR1 SNHLY and CDR2 FYNNEI. V lost 4 bases, J lost 3 bases, and 2 bases stayed unmatched. The CDR3 loop spans 13 amino acids. The CDR3 sequence: CASSGQGDTEAFF. The CDR3 bases are TGTGCCAGCAGTGGACAGGGTGACACTGAAGCTTTCTTT.

V and J are TRBV5-1 and TRBJ2-3; maybe TRBD1 (6 bases). This CDR3 contains 13 residues. Germline-derived CDR1 and CDR2 are SGHRS and YFSETQ. The ends were cut back, 1 base at V and 5 bases at J, with 8 bases in the middle. Written as DNA, the CDR3 is TGCGCCAGCAGCTTGCTAGGGGGAGATACGCAGTATTTT. This translates into CASSLLGGDTQYF.

The rearrangement links TRBV5-4 to TRBJ1-6; 8 positions agree with TRBD1. Germline CDR1 and CDR2: SGHNT and YYREEE (reference sequence). The CDR3 extends over 16 amino acids. The V gene end was trimmed by 0 bases and the J gene end by 6 bases; junction bases not matched to a gene: 5. The CDR3 region is CASSLGGQGLNSPLHF. The DNA of the CDR3 is TGTGCCAGCAGCTTGGGCGGACAGGGCCTTAATTCACCCCTCCACTTT.

This clone occurred once. J is TRBJ1-5 and V is TRBV9, with 9 bases aligning to TRBD1. Germline values: CDR1 SGDLS, CDR2 YYNGEE. The length of the CDR3 is 14 residues. V lost 3 bases, J lost 5 bases, and 3 bases stayed unmatched. As DNA, the CDR3 is TGTGCCAGCAGCGCGAACAGGGGGCATCAGCCCCAGCATTTT. Translated: CASSANRGHQPQHF. The full variable domain, in which reference TRBV9 and TRBJ1-5 provide the parts outside the CDR3, is DSGVTQTPKHLITATGQRVTLRCSPRSGDLSVYWYQQSLDQGLQFLIQYYNGEERAKGNILERFSAQQFPDLHSELNLSSLELGDSALYFCASSANRGHQPQHFGDGTRLSIL.

The V and J genes are TRBV5-1 and TRBJ1-4; the match to TRBD1 covers 7 bases. CDR1 and CDR2 from the germline V gene are SGHRS and YFSETQ. The CDR3 is 14 residues long. V was pared by 0 bases and J by 8 bases, with 4 bases of the junction left unmatched. DNA for the CDR3: TGCGCCAGCAGCTTGGGACAGGGAAAAGAAAAACTGTTTTTT. The encoded protein is CASSLGQGKEKLFF. The full variable domain, in which reference TRBV5-1 and TRBJ1-4 provide the parts outside the CDR3, is KAGVTQTPRYLIKTRGQQVTLSCSPISGHRSVSWYQQTPGQGLQFLFEYFSETQRNKGNFPGRFSGRQFSNSRSEMNVSTLELGDSALYLCASSLGQGKEKLFFGSGTQLSVL.

This clone was seen just once. CDR3 coding DNA: TGTGCCAGCAGCTTCCTGGGCCCTATTGTTGGCTACACCTTC. Its protein product is CASSFLGPIVGYTF. The chain joins TRBV28 to TRBJ1-2, with no clear D. Germline assignment: CDR1 MDHEN and CDR2 SYDVKM. This CDR3 is 14 amino acids long. Trimming took 6 bases from V and 7 from J, leaving 18 bases between them.

The CDR3 loop reads CASSYPRTGRTDTQYF. CDR3 nucleotides: TGTGCCAGCAGCTATCCCAGGACAGGAAGGACAGATACGCAGTATTTT. The chain employs TRBV7-2 and TRBJ2-3; TRBD1 matches at 7 bases. Germline-derived CDR1 and CDR2 are SGHTA and FQGNSA. This CDR3 comprises 16 residues. V shed 4 bases, J shed 3 bases, and the junction held 10 bases outside the gene matches. The variable domain in full, with the rest retrieved from reference TRBV7-2 and TRBJ2-3, is GAGVSQSPSNKVTEKGKDVELRCDPISGHTALYWYRQSLGQGLEFLIYFQGNSAPDKSGLPSDRFSAERTGGSVSTLTIQRTQQEDSAVYLCASSYPRTGRTDTQYFGPGTRLTVL.

This chain links TRBV10-3 with TRBJ2-7; D not certain. The CDR3 runs to 12 residues. Per the germline V gene, CDR1 is ENHRY and CDR2 is SYGVKD. Deletions cut 6 bases from V and 3 bases from J, with 9 bases between. Here the CDR3 DNA reads TGTGCCATCAGACCCGATAGCTACGAGCAGTACTTC. Translating gives CAIRPDSYEQYF.

The chain employs TRBV6-1 and TRBJ1-1, with TRBD1 identical over 8 bases. Per germline, CDR1 MNHNS and CDR2 SASEGT. The CDR3 has 13 residues. Trimming took 7 bases from V and 4 from J; bases not matched to a gene: 5. The CDR3 sequence is CASIGQGITEAFF. CDR3 in DNA: TGTGCCAGCATCGGACAGGGAATCACTGAAGCTTTCTTT.

The V gene is TRBV11-2, the J gene TRBJ1-1; tentative D call: TRBD1 (5 bases). Trimming took off 4 bases at V and 5 bases at J, with 14 bases between the two ends. CDR3 length: 14 amino acids. CDR1 SGHAT and CDR2 FQNNGV come from the germline V gene. The CDR3 spells CASSSSRGGTEAFF. CDR3 nucleotide sequence: TGTGCCAGCAGCTCCTCCCGGGGGGGAACTGAAGCTTTCTTT.

This clone was observed at least ten times. This chain links TRBV7-9 with TRBJ2-5; 8 nucleotides agree with TRBD1. The germline gives CDR1 SEHNR, CDR2 FQNEAQ (reference sequence). The CDR3 length is 13 residues. Trimming removed 8 bases from V and 4 bases from J; junction bases left unmatched: 6. The CDR3 loop is CASQDRGGETQYF. The CDR3 nucleotides read TGTGCCAGCCAAGACAGGGGTGGAGAGACCCAGTACTTC.

V is TRBV6-1 and J is TRBJ1-1, with a weak D call TRBD1 (5 bases). V lost 6 bases to trimming and J lost 4 bases, with 15 bases between them. This CDR3 has 14 residues. Germline CDR1 is MNHNS and CDR2 is SASEGT. This chain's CDR3 is CASRLSGSRTEAFF. Written as DNA, the CDR3 is TGTGCCAGCAGACTCTCAGGGTCTCGCACTGAAGCTTTCTTT.